The sequence of this T cell receptor beta chain was determined in a study of cytomegalovirus exposure and HLA in healthy donors. PCR amplification relied on 60 Vbeta primers (plus 13 Jbeta primers). TCRdb keeps only in-frame clones here, not all; method: immunoSEQ multiplex PCR. The sample includes approximately 140,000 clones, approximately 85% of them seen just once. Whole-study results and caveats: Several of the most significant clusters appeared, in a later analysis, to be linked to common viral pathogens.

The CDR3 extends over 14 amino acids. The V gene end was trimmed by 3 bases and the J gene end by 6 bases; junction bases not matched to a gene: 2. The germline V gene encodes CDR1 SGHRS and CDR2 YFSETQ. Comment on this clone: Its specificity is not known.

This TCR derives from a man aged 50 to 59 in good health and CMV-seropositive. The V call is TRBV5-1, the J call TRBJ1-4; 10 positions agree with TRBD1. Sample: PBMCs. CDR3 DNA: TGCGCCAGCAGCTCCGACAGGGGGCATGAAAAACTGTTTTTT. This codes for CASSSDRGHEKLFF.